The subject of this entry is one T cell receptor (beta chain). Its antigen is unidentified. Repertoires were generated with immunoSEQ multiplex PCR, while TCRdb's copy carries only in-frame clones and drops some. This table has 60,000 to 65,000 clones, roughly 89% appearing once. The V and J ends lost 4 bases and 3 bases respectively, with 12 bases between them. The CDR3 has 14 residues. Per germline, CDR1 LGHDT and CDR2 YNNKEL (reference sequence). This entry comes from a study of T cell responses to AZD1222 COVID-19 vaccine. Study overall: Analyses pooled second doses at about 4 or about 12 weeks. Study outcomes and limitations: Sampled repertoires all dated from after the peak T cell response. Close to half of all spike-specific TCRs reportedly target regions of the variants that are unmutated. With dominance at 160-218 and 743-854, vaccine-associated CD4 TCRs spanned spike.

The receptor's source is an adult in good health. Sequences were derived from peripheral blood, sampled on day 0 of AZD1222 vaccination. The chain links TRBV3-1 (or the pseudogene TRBV3-2) to TRBJ2-5; possibly TRBD2 for D (7 bases). The CDR3 DNA is TGTGCCAGCAGCCTTGAAGGGGGGGAAGAGACCCAGTACTTC. Translated, it gives CASSLEGGEETQYF.